The clone carrying this T cell receptor (beta chain) was picked up a small number of times. This sample was included in a study of response to subunit inactivated influenza vaccine. V was cut by 5 bases and J by 5 bases, with 13 bases left in between. The CDR3 is 13 amino acids. In germline, CDR1 is DFQATT, CDR2 SNEGSKA (reference sequence). TCRdb analysed the RT-PCR reads with MiXCR anew, one entry per CDR3 protein. Among about 540,000 distinct CDR3 sequences, around a quarter were seen once, and the ten largest hold roughly 2.8%. The sample also formed part of further work on T cells expressing NK-cell markers. That study reports: UMI-tagged 5'RACE template switching yielded the TCR beta cDNA. Of CD8+ T cells, about 1.0-8% belonged to dominant NKG2C+ clonotypes in 5 to 7 donors.

The starting material was CD4+ T cells sorted from PBMCs, obtained approximately 12 days after vaccination. The chain combines TRBV20-1 with TRBJ2-1; possibly TRBD1 for D (6 bases). This TCR derives from a man aged 50-59 years who received an inactivated influenza vaccine. The CDR3 DNA sequence: TGCAGTGCTGGAAGGGACACAAACAATGAGCAGTTCTTC. It codes for CSAGRDTNNEQFF.